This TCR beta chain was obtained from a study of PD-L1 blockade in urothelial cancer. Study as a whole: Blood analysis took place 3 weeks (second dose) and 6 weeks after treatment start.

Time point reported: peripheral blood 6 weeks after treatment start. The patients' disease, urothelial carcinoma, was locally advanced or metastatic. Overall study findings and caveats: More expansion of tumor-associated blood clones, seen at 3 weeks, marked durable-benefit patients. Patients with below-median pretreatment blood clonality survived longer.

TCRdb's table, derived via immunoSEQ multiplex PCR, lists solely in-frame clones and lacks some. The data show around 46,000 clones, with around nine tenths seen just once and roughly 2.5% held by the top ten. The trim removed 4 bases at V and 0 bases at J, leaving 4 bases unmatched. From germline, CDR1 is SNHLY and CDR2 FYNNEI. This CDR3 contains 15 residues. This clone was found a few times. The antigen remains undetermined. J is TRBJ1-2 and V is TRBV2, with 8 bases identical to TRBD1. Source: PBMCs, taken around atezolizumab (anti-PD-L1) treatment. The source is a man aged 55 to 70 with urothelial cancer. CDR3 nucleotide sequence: TGTGCCAGCAGTGGGACAGGGAATTCTAACTATGGCTACACCTTC. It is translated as CASSGTGNSNYGYTF. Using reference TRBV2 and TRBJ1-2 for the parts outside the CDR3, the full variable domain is EPEVTQTPSHQVTQMGQEVILRCVPISNHLYFYWYRQILGQKVEFLVSFYNNEISEKSEIFDDQFSVERPDGSNFTLKIRSTKLEDSAMYFCASSGTGNSNYGYTFGSGTRLTVV.